Included here is one T cell receptor (beta chain) sequence, with context. The specificity of this receptor is unknown. The record has no base qualities; no much larger clone is one base away. The data stem from a study of shared clonotypes between healthy human individuals (dated by TCRdb to about 2020). Broadly, across the study: The cohort comprised two women and three men aged 18 to 49 years. For each donor, three plates each were used for CD4 naive and CD4 memory, two plates were used for CD8 naive, and one plate was used for CD8 memory. To estimate repertoire size and how much clonotypes are shared between individuals, the study performed deep sequencing of blood TCR repertoires from a handful of healthy adults. Different laboratories and diverse techniques were used to prepare libraries and sequence TCR repertoires, to increase sequencing depth and limit assay-specific biases. Each donor's leukapheresis produced roughly between roughly 0.9 and 9 billion PBMCs. Study-level results and caveats: Pairwise subsampling indicated that sequencing depth was expected to affect the degree of clonotype sharing among donors. Sampling was restricted to blood, and TCR repertoires in tissue are likely to differ from TCR repertoires in blood. Larger estimated clonotype richness was generally found for naive subsets than for memory subsets. Compared with non-shared clonotypes, clonotypes shared by all four sorted-subset donors had higher generation probabilities. When a handful of donors were compared, the shared fraction of clonotypes was roughly 4.8% for naive CD4, about 4% for naive CD8, more than 2% for memory CD4, and less than 0.5% for memory CD8. Incomplete sequencing was indicated by rarefaction of sorted-subset datasets, despite the large sequencing depth. Because the study included a small number of donors, the genetic and exposure-history diversity represented was limited.

Using the deep immunoSEQ assay, multiplex PCR amplified TCR CDR3 regions from genomic DNA. Extracted genomic DNA from each cell subset was spread evenly across all wells of several immunoSEQ 96-well plates, with each plate serving as a replicate. For sorted subsets, roughly 0.2 ug genomic DNA, equal to tens of thousands of T cell genomes, was loaded into each replicate PCR. Purified libraries were quantified with a Qubit 3.0 fluorometer, sized on a Bioanalyzer 2100, and re-quantified with the KAPA Library Quantification kit. Every immunoSEQ 96-well plate was sequenced on a dedicated single-read 150-cycle Illumina NextSeq 550 flow cell. In the source study's methods: Because the immunoSEQ output held only junctional sequences and lacked quality scores, the filtering could not match the filtering applied to full-length reads. To assign V/J genes and CDR3, sequences were annotated against IMGT germline references using PyIR, a Python wrapper for IgBLAST v1.9. Any read was removed if the V/J assignment was weak (E-value above 1e-6), the CDR3 was missing, or the read contained stop codons, out-of-frame junctions, or ambiguous translated residues. V3J clonotypes were defined as sequences sharing the same inferred V gene, J gene, and CDR3 amino acid sequence. The percentage overlap between two repertoires was calculated by dividing the number of shared unique clonotypes by the size of the smaller repertoire. Richness of each repertoire was evaluated using RTK rarefaction, the Chao1 estimator, and Recon v2.1 estimates of unobserved clonotypes. Generation probabilities for all TCRbeta clonotypes obtained by the gDNA method from a handful of donors were computed using OLGA. In its TCRdb copy, this immuneACCESS table keeps in-frame sequences only and misses some clones. Where compared with another copy, unresolved V genes explain less than half of these, and the others have no known cause. V and J calls and clone size are given by that table; D and trimming were obtained from the DNA. This sample comprises about 600,000 clones, around 97% of them detected only once. The biggest ten clones account for around 0.058% of the sample.

The donors were healthy, HIV-negative adults with no recently reported acute infections or vaccinations. Only Caucasian adults living in Nashville, Tennessee, USA were represented among the donors. CD4+ T cells were enriched through magnetic negative selection, after which naive cells were positively selected on CD45RA and the remaining negative fraction served as the memory subset. Blood was obtained by leukapheresis, after which PBMCs were separated by Ficoll-Histopaque density gradient centrifugation and cryopreserved in liquid nitrogen vapor phase. Analytical flow cytometry was used to check the purity and quantity of each magnetically sorted T cell population. Each sorted fraction had its genomic DNA isolated and then quantified by UV absorbance on a Nanodrop 2000c. CDR1 and CDR2, per the germline V gene, are MGHRA and YSYEKL. At the junction V is shortened by 2 bases and J by 7 bases; bases outside the gene matches: 7. Spanning cysteine to phenylalanine, the CDR3 consists of 15 amino acids. Of all the DNA, just the CDR3 is kept, 45 bases in frame from base 1.

The sequence was collected from a woman in her twenties or thirties in good health. This receptor chain uses TRBV4-1 and TRBJ2-1, and 8 bases in between align with TRBD2. Sequencing used naive CD4+ T cells sorted from blood. The sample's cell subset or site label is to be understood as: CD45RA+ positively selected. For the CDR3, the sequence is CASSQPLAVSNEQFF. The DNA sequence reads TGCGCCAGCAGCCAACCACTAGCGGTTTCGAATGAGCAGTTCTTC.